Given below is one T cell receptor beta chain in context. The source of the sample is a study of control samples from healthy donors and cancer patients. Germline values: CDR1 SGDLS, CDR2 YYNGEE. Between the trimmed V and J ends, which lost 0 bases and 3 bases, there was a span of 8 bases. CDR3 length: 14 residues. Assay used: immunoSEQ multiplex PCR; TCRdb lists only in-frame clones, some missing. This sample has 170,000 or so clones, with approximately 91% found just once. This sequence joins TRBV9 and TRBJ2-3; D remains ambiguous. The source is a woman between 40 and 50 years old in good health. The sequenced sample consisted of blood. The CDR3, as DNA: TGTGCCAGCAGCGTAGGCCCCAAGACAGATACGCAGTATTTT. This encodes CASSVGPKTDTQYF.